This record covers a single T cell receptor beta chain. No antigen is known for it. The data were produced by immunoSEQ multiplex PCR, yet TCRdb's version contains in-frame clones alone and is incomplete. The table records roughly 20,000 clones, approximately 83% of them present only once. The data are from a study of T cells in localized non-small cell lung cancer. General study findings and limits: Adjacent lung was found to contain a median roughly 60 of the top 100 tumor clones. Clonality of T cells reached its maximum in uninvolved adjacent lung, surpassing tumor. Owing to sequencing of a solitary tumor region, heterogeneity cannot be discounted. Higher blood T cell density went with longer overall survival.

The CDR3 is 13 residues long. The V end lost 2 bases, the J end lost 4 bases, and 11 bases lay between the germline ends. Germline values: CDR1 GTSNPN, CDR2 SVGIG (reference sequence). V is TRBV30 and J is TRBJ1-2, with D unclear. Sample: peripheral blood, taken before any cancer treatment. The receptor's source is a man aged 40 to 69 with stage I lung adenocarcinoma. The CDR3 is CAWSFPPGYGYTF. DNA of the CDR3: TGTGCCTGGAGTTTCCCGCCAGGCTATGGCTACACCTTC.